Presented here are 10 T cell receptor beta chains from one specimen sequenced in a study of T cell responses to AZD1222 COVID-19 vaccine. TCRdb keeps only in-frame clones here, not all; method: immunoSEQ multiplex PCR. The repertoire consists of approximately 160,000 clones, with approximately 89% occurring once and the leading ten covering approximately 5.3%. This specimen consisted of peripheral blood, obtained on day 0 of AZD1222 vaccination. The origin of the receptors is an adult in good health.

The gene calls are TRBV2 and TRBJ1-5; D remains ambiguous. The CDR3 covers 15 residues. The V and J ends lost 2 bases and 4 bases respectively, with 12 bases between them. In germline, CDR1 is SNHLY, CDR2 FYNNEI. In DNA form, the CDR3 reads TGTGCCAGCAGTGAATATGAGGTCGGGAATCAGCCCCAGCATTTT. Protein sequence: CASSEYEVGNQPQHF.

The chain recombines TRBV27 with TRBJ2-5; perhaps TRBD1 as D (5 bases). V dropped 6 bases and J dropped 0 bases, with 11 bases sitting between them. The CDR3 consists of 14 residues. Germline V gene lookup returns CDR1 MNHEY and CDR2 SMNVEV (reference sequence). CDR3 residues: CASSFLGDQETQYF. For the CDR3, the DNA is TGTGCCAGCAGCTTTTTAGGGGACCAAGAGACCCAGTACTTC.

The DNA of the CDR3 is TGTGCCAGCAGTTACAAGACAGGAATTAACACCGGGGAGCTGTTTTTT. This gives the protein CASSYKTGINTGELFF. The genes are TRBV6-5 and TRBJ2-2; possibly TRBD1 for D (6 bases). The V gene lost 2 bases and the J gene lost 2 bases, with 12 bases spanning the gap. Germline V CDR1 and CDR2: MNHEY, SVGAGI. CDR3 length equals 16 residues.

This chain uses TRBV28 with TRBJ1-1; unclear D gene. Trimming took 4 bases from V and 1 from J, leaving 13 bases between them. This CDR3 contains 15 residues. Germline CDR1 MDHEN, CDR2 SYDVKM. CDR3 sequence reads: CASSYPGHSNTEAFF. DNA of the CDR3: TGTGCCAGCAGTTATCCGGGCCATTCGAACACTGAAGCTTTCTTT. Using reference TRBV28 and TRBJ1-1 for the parts outside the CDR3, the full variable domain is DVKVTQSSRYLVKRTGEKVFLECVQDMDHENMFWYRQDPGLGLRLIYFSYDVKMKEKGDIPEGYSVSREKKERFSLILESASTNQTSMYLCASSYPGHSNTEAFFGQGTRLTVV.

This clone was observed once. The chain joins TRBV25-1 to TRBJ2-7, with TRBD2 matching 7 bases. This CDR3 region has 13 residues. With 4 bases clipped from V and 7 bases from J, the junction kept 7 bases outside the gene matches. Germline values: CDR1 MGHDK, CDR2 SYGVNS. CDR3 in amino acids: CASSAAGVGEQYF. The CDR3 DNA reads as TGTGCCAGCAGTGCGGCGGGAGTGGGGGAGCAGTACTTC.

With respect to this clone: Other DNA sequences from this sample encode an identical CDR3 as well. The chain uses TRBV28 and TRBJ2-7; D uncertain. This CDR3 is built from 14 residues. V lost 0 bases and J lost 0, with 6 bases in between. Germline CDR1 MDHEN, CDR2 SYDVKM. The CDR3 is CASSLWGTSYEQYF. As DNA, the CDR3 is TGTGCCAGCAGTTTATGGGGCACCTCCTACGAGCAGTACTTC.

The chain recombines TRBV5-3 with TRBJ1-6; TRBD1 matches at 12 bases. TRBV5-3 is assigned to the ORF class and has an uncertain function. V dropped 0 bases and J dropped 6; count of bases not matched to a gene: 7. The CDR3 runs to 18 residues. CDR3 sequence (DNA): TGTGCCAGAAGCTTGGAGGAGGGACAGGGGGCATTTAATTCACCCCTCCACTTT. This sequence encodes CARSLEEGQGAFNSPLHF.

Relative to its sample, this clone is medium-sized. The V gene is TRBV28, the J gene TRBJ2-7, with a tentative D call TRBD2 (5 bases). V was pared by 0 bases and J by 0 bases, with 9 bases between. The CDR3 is 15 amino acids. CDR1 and CDR2 from the germline V gene are MDHEN and SYDVKM. The CDR3 DNA reads TGTGCCAGCAGTTTATGGGACTGGAGCTCCTACGAGCAGTACTTC. Encoded protein: CASSLWDWSSYEQYF.

The V gene is TRBV28, the J gene TRBJ2-7; 7 bases are shared with TRBD1. The germline V gene has CDR1 MDHEN and CDR2 SYDVKM. The CDR3 totals 17 residues. Trimming at V came to 6 bases and at J to 5 bases, leaving 19 bases not matched to a gene. The CDR3 bases are TGTGCCAGCAGCTCAGCCACCCGGACAGGCTCTCTTGACGAGCAGTACTTC. This encodes CASSSATRTGSLDEQYF.

The chain carries TRBV10-1 and TRBJ2-5; 10 bases are a match to TRBD1. Germline V CDR1 and CDR2: WNHNN, SYGVQD (reference sequence). This CDR3 is built from 19 residues. V was pared by 7 bases and J by 5 bases, with 22 bases of the junction left unmatched. DNA of the CDR3: TGCGCCAGCAACCTGGTATTAAGGACAGGGGGACATCGCGTCGAGACCCAGTACTTC. Its translation is CASNLVLRTGGHRVETQYF.